The 10 T cell receptor beta chains listed next were all sequenced from one sample in a study of shared clonotypes between healthy human individuals. Method: immunoSEQ multiplex PCR; TCRdb's copy keeps in-frame clones and lacks some. The table has nearly 1,000,000 clones, roughly 72% seen once; the top ten hold about 1.5%. Sequenced material: memory CD4+ T cells sorted from blood. Subset here: CD45RA-negative fraction. All receptors derive from a man between 18 and 35 years old in good health.

The DNA for the CDR3 is TGTGCCAGCAGAGTTACAGGGATCAATGAAAAACTGTTTTTT. Amino acid sequence: CASRVTGINEKLFF. This chain uses TRBV2 with TRBJ1-4; D perhaps matches TRBD1 (6 bases). CDR1 and CDR2 from the germline V gene are SNHLY and FYNNEI. Trimming stripped 6 bases from V and 5 bases from J, with 13 bases between. The CDR3 length is 14 residues.

This chain connects TRBV7-9 to TRBJ2-5, with a weak D call TRBD2 (5 bases). V shed 0 bases and J shed 5 bases, with 13 bases lying between them. The CDR3 is 15 residues long. CDR1 SEHNR and CDR2 FQNEAQ come from the germline V gene (reference sequence). Here the CDR3 reads CASSLATGSTETQYF. Written as DNA, the CDR3 is TGTGCCAGCAGCTTAGCTACGGGGTCTACGGAGACCCAGTACTTC.

The chain's CDR3 is CASIGTRMNYGYTF. Written as DNA, the CDR3 is TGTGCCAGCATCGGGACAAGAATGAACTATGGCTACACCTTC. V usage is TRBV6-1 and J usage is TRBJ1-2; D may be TRBD1 (6 bases). Trimming took 7 bases from V and 2 from J, leaving 14 bases between them. The length of the CDR3 is 14 residues. Germline values: CDR1 MNHNS, CDR2 SASEGT.

This clone was recorded a few times. The chain couples TRBV29-1 to TRBJ1-1, with D uncertain. CDR1 is SQVTM, CDR2 ANQGSEA, per germline. The CDR3 has 11 residues. V gave up 5 bases and J gave up 10 bases, with 14 bases separating them. The CDR3 sequence: CSVSAGLGAFF. In DNA form, the CDR3 reads TGCAGCGTTTCGGCCGGACTCGGAGCTTTCTTT.

The genes are TRBV6-6 and TRBJ2-5; 12 bases are shared with TRBD1. Germline CDR1 and CDR2: MNHNY and SVGAGI (reference sequence). The CDR3 is 16 residues long. With V trimmed by 0 bases and J by 5 bases, 4 bases remained unmatched. The CDR3 is CASSYSGQGARETQYF. The CDR3 DNA sequence: TGTGCCAGCAGTTACTCGGGACAGGGGGCTCGGGAGACCCAGTACTTC.

V usage is TRBV11-1 and J usage is TRBJ2-5, with no clear D. Matching the DNA end better, TRBJ2-7 makes the J call doubtful. Germline V gene lookup returns CDR1 SGHAT and CDR2 FQDESV (reference sequence). CDR3 size: 13 residues. The CDR3 nucleotides read TGTGCCAGCAGCTTAGGGTCATGGAACGAGCAGTACTTC. It encodes CASSLGSWNEQYF.

The CDR3 reads CASSPDRVRNEQYF. CDR3 in DNA: TGTGCCAGCAGCCCGGACAGGGTGAGGAACGAGCAGTACTTC. V and J are TRBV7-2 and TRBJ2-7; the match to TRBD1 covers 8 bases. The CDR3 extends over 14 amino acids. Germline CDR1 and CDR2: SGHTA and FQGNSA. Trimming took 5 bases from V and 5 from J; bases not matched to a gene: 8.

The sample holds one count of this clone. The J gene is TRBJ1-6, the V gene TRBV30, with D possibly being TRBD1 (6 bases). V lost 7 bases to trimming and J lost 6 bases, with 19 bases between them. Germline assignment: CDR1 GTSNPN and CDR2 SVGIG (reference sequence). The CDR3 has 15 amino acids. The CDR3, as DNA: TGTGCCTACCGGGGGCAGGGACTAACTAATTCACCCCTCCACTTT. It translates to CAYRGQGLTNSPLHF.

Only a few counts were recorded for this clone. V is TRBV7-8 and J is TRBJ2-3; the D gene is possibly TRBD2 (5 bases). The V gene lost 7 bases and the J gene lost 9 bases, with 14 bases spanning the gap. CDR3 length equals 12 residues. The germline CDR1 and CDR2 sequences are SGHVS and FQNEAQ. The CDR3 reads CASTPISATQYF. The CDR3 nucleotides are TGTGCCAGCACCCCGATTAGCGCCACGCAGTATTTT.

The J gene is TRBJ1-3, the V gene TRBV18; 10 bases match TRBD1. The CDR3 has 14 amino acids. Unmatched junction bases numbered 1, after V lost 6 bases and J lost 2 bases. Germline V gene lookup returns CDR1 KGHSH and CDR2 LQKENI. DNA for the CDR3: TGTGCCAGCTCGGGGACAGGGGCTGGAAACACCATATATTTT. Protein: CASSGTGAGNTIYF.